Following are 30 T cell receptor beta chains from one sample sequenced in a study of OX40 agonist ivuxolimab in advanced cancers. Some clones are missing from TCRdb's copy, which holds only in-frame ones; the method was immunoSEQ multiplex PCR. The sample shows 9,500 to 15,000 clones, about 85% of them seen only once. The source was CD4+ or CD8+ T cells sorted from blood, collected in a trial of the OX40 agonist ivuxolimab. All receptors come from an adult with an advanced solid tumor such as melanoma, head and neck, liver or kidney cancer.

The J gene is TRBJ1-1, the V gene TRBV19, with D perhaps TRBD1 (5 bases). V was shortened by 7 bases and J by 4 bases, with 13 bases between the two germline ends. Germline V gene data show CDR1 as LNHDA and CDR2 as SQIVND (reference sequence). This CDR3 is 13 amino acids long. The DNA of the CDR3 is TGTGCCAGTACCACCGGGGCAGCCACTGAAGCTTTCTTT. Amino acids: CASTTGAATEAFF.

The rearrangement uses TRBV19 and TRBJ2-2; possibly TRBD1 or TRBD2 for D (7 bases each). The V gene's germline CDR1 is LNHDA and CDR2 SQIVND (reference sequence). V was trimmed by 1 base and J by 0 bases, leaving 15 bases between them. The CDR3 is 18 amino acids. CDR3 loop: CASSIGQGGDTNTGELFF. Here the CDR3 DNA reads TGTGCCAGTAGTATAGGACAGGGAGGGGATACGAACACCGGGGAGCTGTTTTTT. Looking up the rest from reference TRBV19 and TRBJ2-2 gives the full variable domain: DGGITQSPKYLFRKEGQNVTLSCEQNLNHDAMYWYRQDPGQGLRLIYYSQIVNDFQKGDIAEGYSVSREKKESFPLTVTSAQKNPTAFYLCASSIGQGGDTNTGELFFGEGSRLTVL.

As to this clone: Other DNA variants within this sample encode the same CDR3. The V call is TRBV7-6, the J call TRBJ2-3; D is unresolved. Trimming stripped 0 bases from V and 0 bases from J, with 4 bases between. From germline, CDR1 is SGHVS and CDR2 FNYEAQ. The CDR3 totals 14 residues. This CDR3 reads CASSLALSTDTQYF. DNA for the CDR3: TGTGCCAGCAGCTTAGCCCTGAGCACAGATACGCAGTATTTT.

The CDR3 reads CASSSTGGEGYGYTF. CDR3 coding DNA: TGTGCCAGCAGCTCCACAGGGGGCGAAGGCTATGGCTACACCTTC. The rearrangement joins TRBV7-9 to TRBJ1-2; 9 positions agree with TRBD1. The V gene's germline CDR1 is SEHNR and CDR2 FQNEAQ (reference sequence). This CDR3 contains 15 residues. The V and J ends lost 4 bases and 4 bases, in that order; junction bases with no gene match: 7.

The chain combines TRBV10-3 with TRBJ1-1, with D unclear. Per the germline V gene, CDR1 is ENHRY and CDR2 is SYGVKD. Deletions cut 7 bases from V and 3 bases from J, with 15 bases between. The CDR3 is 14 amino acids. DNA for the CDR3: TGTGCCATCAAAGCTCCTACGGGATACACTGAAGCTTTCTTT. Its protein is CAIKAPTGYTEAFF.

The gene calls are TRBV10-3 and TRBJ2-7; D may correspond to TRBD1 or TRBD2 (5 bases each). Trimming left V 4 bases short and J 3 bases short, with 13 bases between. Germline V lookup: CDR1 ENHRY, CDR2 SYGVKD. This CDR3 has 14 amino acids. The CDR3 spells CAISVRELGYEQYF. The CDR3, as DNA: TGTGCCATCAGTGTCAGGGAGCTGGGCTACGAGCAGTACTTC.

The J gene is TRBJ2-7, the V gene TRBV10-3; 7 bases map to TRBD1. Per germline, CDR1 ENHRY and CDR2 SYGVKD. The junction had 9 bases not matched to a gene; V was cut back by 0 bases and J by 4 bases. The CDR3 extends over 16 amino acids. The CDR3 sequence is CAISESNTGELYEQYF. The CDR3 DNA reads as TGTGCCATCAGTGAGTCGAATACAGGGGAGCTGTACGAGCAGTACTTC.

J is TRBJ1-2 and V is TRBV7-8; the D gene is possibly TRBD1 (6 bases). CDR1 SGHVS and CDR2 FQNEAQ come from the germline V gene. CDR3 length: 14 amino acids. Trimming took off 6 bases at V and 6 bases at J, with 17 bases between the two ends. The CDR3 DNA reads TGTGCCAGCAGTCCACCCGGACAGCTCCATGGCTACACCTTC. As protein: CASSPPGQLHGYTF.

This clone was counted a few times. The chain combines TRBV5-6 with TRBJ1-2; tentatively, D is TRBD1 (6 bases). The CDR3 is 14 residues long. Germline assignment: CDR1 SGHDT and CDR2 YYEEEE. V shed 0 bases and J shed 2 bases, with 8 bases lying between them. CDR3 loop: CASSLGTVNYGYTF. CDR3 bases: TGTGCCAGCAGCTTGGGGACAGTCAACTATGGCTACACCTTC.

CDR3 coding DNA: TGTGCCAGCAGCTACCCAGGGGACTATGGCTACACCTTC. Its protein is CASSYPGDYGYTF. The V and J genes are TRBV5-8 and TRBJ1-2, with a tentative D call TRBD1 (6 bases). Germline V gives CDR1 SGHTS, CDR2 YDEGEE. This CDR3 contains 13 residues. With 3 bases removed from V and 3 bases from J, the gap between germline ends came to 9 bases.

The rearrangement joins TRBV5-1 to TRBJ2-6; D call uncertain. This CDR3 comprises 13 residues. Germline CDR1 and CDR2: SGHRS and YFSETQ. V shed 4 bases and J shed 0 bases, with 2 bases lying between them. The CDR3 loop reads CASSISGANVLTF. The CDR3 region has the DNA TGCGCCAGCAGCATCTCTGGGGCCAACGTCCTGACTTTC.

The chain has TRBV7-9 and TRBJ2-7; 15 positions match TRBD2. CDR1 SEHNR and CDR2 FQNEAQ come from the germline V gene (reference sequence). This CDR3 is built from 16 residues. V gave up 10 bases and J gave up 1 base; unmatched junction bases: 8. In nucleotides, the CDR3 is TGTGCCATTGCGGGACTAGCGGGGGGCGATTCCTACGAGCAGTACTTC. The encoded protein is CAIAGLAGGDSYEQYF.

The genes are TRBV9 and TRBJ2-3; unclear D gene. The CDR3 is 15 amino acids. The V end was cut by 0 bases, the J end by 5 bases, with 13 bases between. The germline CDR1 and CDR2 sequences are SGDLS and YYNGEE. CDR3 nucleotide sequence: TGTGCCAGCAGCGTAGATGATTACCCGGGAGATACGCAGTATTTT. This translates into CASSVDDYPGDTQYF.

This clone was counted once. The gene calls are TRBV15 and TRBJ1-1, with D unresolved. CDR1 is LNHNV and CDR2 is YYDKDF in the germline V gene (reference sequence). This CDR3 comprises 14 residues. Trimming took 0 bases from V and 3 from J, leaving 8 bases between them. The CDR3 loop reads CATSRDATHTEAFF. CDR3 in DNA: TGTGCCACCAGCAGAGATGCGACCCACACTGAAGCTTTCTTT.

This chain links TRBV7-5 with TRBJ1-2. TRBV7-5 is tagged as a pseudogene. The CDR3 has 10 residues. CDR3 sequence (DNA): TGTGCCAGCAGTCCCGGGGGCTACACCTTC. This encodes CASSPGGYTF.

This clone was observed a few times. The rearrangement links TRBV7-3 to TRBJ2-3, with 7 bases aligning to TRBD2. CDR3 size: 15 residues. Germline CDR1 reads SGHTA; CDR2 reads FQGTGA. J lost 4 bases, V lost 5 bases, and 9 bases had no gene match. Here the CDR3 reads CASSPGLGAADTQYF. The CDR3 nucleotides are TGTGCCAGCAGCCCCGGACTAGGAGCGGCAGATACGCAGTATTTT.

The chain carries TRBV10-3 and TRBJ1-6; 8 bases align to TRBD1. Germline V lookup: CDR1 ENHRY, CDR2 SYGVKD. V shed 3 bases, J shed 8 bases, and the junction held 6 bases outside the gene matches. CDR3 size: 15 residues. The CDR3 loop reads CAISDLSRGHSPLHF. CDR3 sequence (DNA): TGTGCCATCAGTGATTTATCCAGGGGGCATTCACCCCTCCACTTT.

Only one count was recorded for this clone. The chain links TRBV5-1 to TRBJ2-5; D gene ambiguous. This CDR3 has 14 residues. Germline CDR1 SGHRS, CDR2 YFSETQ. Trimming took off 2 bases at V and 1 base at J, with 9 bases between the two ends. CDR3 nucleotides: TGCGCCAGCAGCTTCCGTTCACTCCAAGAGACCCAGTACTTC. Encoded protein: CASSFRSLQETQYF.

This clone was seen just once. V gene TRBV6-5 combines with J gene TRBJ1-1; maybe TRBD1 (5 bases). This CDR3 has 16 residues. The germline CDR1 and CDR2 sequences are MNHEY and SVGAGI. Trimming removed 0 bases at V and 0 bases at J, with 11 bases between. CDR3 nucleotides: TGTGCCAGCAGTTACTCCCGACAGTCTATGAACACTGAAGCTTTCTTT. Amino acid sequence: CASSYSRQSMNTEAFF.

The chain employs TRBV6-5 and TRBJ2-7; D not certain. This CDR3 has 13 residues. Germline V CDR1 and CDR2: MNHEY, SVGAGI. With 0 bases removed from V and 3 bases from J, the gap between germline ends came to 6 bases. This CDR3 reads CASSYSTGYEQYF. CDR3 in DNA: TGTGCCAGCAGTTACTCCACTGGCTACGAGCAGTACTTC.

The chain recombines TRBV6-1 with TRBJ2-7; D remains ambiguous. Trimming pared 5 bases from V and 6 bases from J, leaving 20 bases between. The CDR3 consists of 15 residues. Germline assignment: CDR1 MNHNS and CDR2 SASEGT. The CDR3 is CASSSFLGPPAEQYF. Here the CDR3 DNA reads TGTGCCAGCAGTTCGTTTTTGGGCCCACCCGCCGAGCAGTACTTC.

This sequence joins TRBV19 and TRBJ1-1; tentative D call: TRBD1 (5 bases). Germline V lookup: CDR1 LNHDA, CDR2 SQIVND (reference sequence). The CDR3 is 14 residues long. Trimming removed 3 bases from V and 7 bases from J, with 15 bases in between. The CDR3: CASSIGVGGLEAFF. The CDR3 region has the DNA TGTGCCAGTAGTATCGGGGTCGGGGGACTTGAAGCTTTCTTT.

The CDR3 region is CASSMPGLGNTGELFF. CDR3 nucleotide sequence: TGTGCCAGCTCCATGCCCGGATTGGGGAACACCGGGGAGCTGTTTTTT. The rearrangement uses TRBV28 and TRBJ2-2; no clear D gene. Looked up from germline, CDR1 is MDHEN and CDR2 is SYDVKM. Trimming removed 8 bases from V and 1 base from J, with 17 bases in between. The length of the CDR3 is 16 residues.

This chain uses TRBV19 with TRBJ1-1; 9 bases are shared with TRBD1. V lost 7 bases, J lost 6 bases, and 9 bases stayed unmatched. This CDR3 is built from 14 residues. Germline assignment: CDR1 LNHDA and CDR2 SQIVND (reference sequence). The CDR3 region is CASISTGGGSEAFF. CDR3 sequence (DNA): TGTGCCAGTATCTCGACAGGGGGAGGGTCTGAAGCTTTCTTT.

This clone was observed a few times. The chain joins TRBV4-1 to TRBJ1-2; no firm D call. Germline values: CDR1 MGHRA, CDR2 YSYEKL. The CDR3 consists of 14 residues. V lost 4 bases and J lost 3, with 12 bases in between. CDR3 amino acids: CASSPRTNYYGYTF. The CDR3 DNA reads as TGCGCCAGCAGCCCCCGAACGAATTACTATGGCTACACCTTC.

This sequence joins TRBV4-3 and TRBJ2-3; TRBD2 agrees at 8 bases. There are 20 residues in the CDR3. The trim removed 0 bases at V and 0 bases at J, leaving 14 bases unmatched. Looked up from germline, CDR1 is LGHNA and CDR2 is YSLEER. CDR3 amino acids: CASSQEMWRGVPSSTDTQYF. The DNA of the CDR3 is TGCGCCAGCAGCCAAGAGATGTGGCGGGGGGTCCCTTCTAGCACAGATACGCAGTATTTT.

This clone occurred a few times. The genes are TRBV5-1 and TRBJ2-5; TRBD2 aligns across 13 bases. The V and J ends lost 0 bases and 2 bases, in that order; junction bases with no gene match: 7. The CDR3 is made up of 18 amino acids. Germline V gives CDR1 SGHRS, CDR2 YFSETQ. The chain's CDR3 is CASSLAGTSGAFQETQYF. Here the CDR3 DNA reads TGCGCCAGCAGCTTGGCCGGGACTAGCGGGGCCTTTCAAGAGACCCAGTACTTC.

The chain recombines TRBV7-9 with TRBJ1-1; tentatively, D is TRBD1 (6 bases). Germline V gene data show CDR1 as SEHNR and CDR2 as FQNEAQ (reference sequence). V dropped 3 bases and J dropped 1 base, with 9 bases sitting between them. This CDR3 has 14 residues. The CDR3 loop is CASSFMTGNTEAFF. Here the CDR3 DNA reads TGTGCCAGCAGCTTCATGACAGGGAACACTGAAGCTTTCTTT.

The V gene is TRBV10-2, the J gene TRBJ2-3; D remains unclear. Trimming shortened V by 2 bases and J by 2 bases, and 5 bases separated the two germline ends. The CDR3 runs 13 residues. The germline V gene has CDR1 WSHSY and CDR2 SAAADI. The CDR3 loop reads CASSEDFTDTQYF. The CDR3 DNA reads TGCGCCAGCAGTGAGGACTTCACAGATACGCAGTATTTT.

This clone was detected only once. The genes are TRBV11-3 and TRBJ2-1; TRBD1 matches at 9 bases. J was trimmed by 0 bases and V by 3 bases; bases with no gene match: 15. Germline lookup yields CDR1 SGHNT and CDR2 YENEEA. The CDR3 covers 20 residues. This CDR3 reads CASSFRGTGPRGGSYNEQFF. The CDR3 nucleotides are TGTGCCAGCAGCTTCCGAGGGACAGGGCCCCGCGGTGGCTCCTACAATGAGCAGTTCTTC.